The 12 T cell receptor beta chains below were found in one sample sequenced in a study of shared clonotypes between healthy human individuals. TCRdb keeps only in-frame clones here, not all; method: immunoSEQ multiplex PCR. The top ten hold approximately 0.37% of the sample, which has about 2.4 million clones, under 95% seen once. Input material: naive CD4+ T cells from PBMCs. Subset denoted: CD45RA+ positively selected. These receptors were taken from a man between 18 and 29 years old in good health. Some clones in this sample may be carry-over from other donors' samples.

The rearrangement uses TRBV9 and TRBJ2-3; D is possibly TRBD2 (5 bases). Germline CDR1 and CDR2: SGDLS and YYNGEE. The V end lost 7 bases, the J end lost 6 bases, and 18 bases lay between the germline ends. The CDR3 length is 14 residues. The CDR3 coding sequence is TGTGCCAGCTCCCTGGAGGAAGTTTGGGATACGCAGTATTTT. Translation: CASSLEEVWDTQYF. Combining the CDR3 with reference TRBV9 and TRBJ2-3 gives the whole variable domain DSGVTQTPKHLITATGQRVTLRCSPRSGDLSVYWYQQSLDQGLQFLIQYYNGEERAKGNILERFSAQQFPDLHSELNLSSLELGDSALYFCASSLEEVWDTQYFGPGTRLTVL.

In this sample, this clone turned up once. This chain connects TRBV5-1 to TRBJ2-1; unclear D gene. V was cut by 0 bases and J by 9 bases, with 13 bases left in between. The CDR3 has 14 residues. Looked up from germline, CDR1 is SGHRS and CDR2 is YFSETQ. The chain's CDR3 is CASSLGQDVGEQFF. Here the CDR3 DNA reads TGCGCCAGCAGCTTGGGGCAGGACGTCGGTGAGCAGTTCTTC.

V usage is TRBV11-2 and J usage is TRBJ1-1, with D possibly TRBD1 on 6 matching bases. V lost 5 bases and J lost 1, with 20 bases in between. Germline V lookup: CDR1 SGHAT, CDR2 FQNNGV. This CDR3 is 17 amino acids long. CDR3 sequence reads: CASSRRTGRLGNTEAFF. CDR3 nucleotides: TGTGCCAGCAGCCGTCGTACAGGGCGCCTAGGGAACACTGAAGCTTTCTTT. Full variable domain (rest looked up from reference TRBV11-2 and TRBJ1-1): EAGVAQSPRYKIIEKRQSVAFWCNPISGHATLYWYQQILGQGPKLLIQFQNNGVVDDSQLPKDRFSAERLKGVDSTLKIQPAKLEDSAVYLCASSRRTGRLGNTEAFFGQGTRLTVV.

CDR3 nucleotide sequence: TGTGCCAGCAGCCTCAGGCGTCCGGGAAACACCATATATTTT. Its translation is CASSLRRPGNTIYF. V gene TRBV7-2 combines with J gene TRBJ1-3; D call uncertain. Germline values: CDR1 SGHTA, CDR2 FQGNSA. V was clipped by 5 bases and J by 4 bases, with 12 bases between them. The CDR3 spans 14 residues.

The chain employs TRBV6-1 and TRBJ1-3; 7 bases align to TRBD1. CDR1 is MNHNS and CDR2 is SASEGT in the germline V gene. With V trimmed by 11 bases and J by 0 bases, 10 bases remained unmatched. The CDR3 is made up of 15 amino acids. The CDR3 nucleotides are TGTGCCGCCCAGGGGGAGGGCGCCTCTGGAAACACCATATATTTT. Its translation is CAAQGEGASGNTIYF.

This clone was seen more than once but under ten times. V usage is TRBV7-2 and J usage is TRBJ1-1; D is perhaps TRBD1 (5 bases). From germline, CDR1 is SGHTA and CDR2 FQGNSA. The germline V and J ends were trimmed by 3 bases and 4 bases, with 12 bases remaining between them. There are 14 residues in the CDR3. CDR3 amino acids: CASSFAGSTTEAFF. As DNA, the CDR3 is TGTGCCAGCAGCTTCGCAGGGTCGACCACTGAAGCTTTCTTT.

The chain carries TRBV6-6 and TRBJ1-5, with 7 bases fitting TRBD1. The J segment lost 0 bases and the V segment lost 5 bases, leaving 4 bases of the junction unmatched. CDR1 is MNHNY and CDR2 is SVGAGI in the germline V gene (reference sequence). This CDR3 contains 15 residues. The CDR3 sequence: CASSPQGSSNQPQHF. The DNA for the CDR3 is TGTGCCAGCAGTCCACAGGGGAGTAGCAATCAGCCCCAGCATTTT.

The chain recombines TRBV5-4 with TRBJ1-2, with D possibly TRBD1 on 6 matching bases. The CDR3 spans 16 residues. Germline V gene sequence: CDR1 SGHNT, CDR2 YYREEE (reference sequence). V lost 5 bases to trimming and J lost 0 bases, with 17 bases between them. DNA of the CDR3: TGTGCCAGCAGACCCGGGGGCGGGAGCGCTAACTATGGCTACACCTTC. Residues: CASRPGGGSANYGYTF.

The gene calls are TRBV7-9 and TRBJ2-7; 8 bases map to TRBD2. The CDR3 has 12 amino acids. Germline CDR1 and CDR2: SEHNR and FQNEAQ (reference sequence). This CDR3 is CASASGGYEQYF. In DNA, the CDR3 is TGTGCAAGCGCCAGCGGGGGTTACGAGCAGTACTTC. Together with reference TRBV7-9 and TRBJ2-7, the CDR3 gives the full variable domain: DTGVSQNPRHKITKRGQNVTFRCDPISEHNRLYWYRQTLGQGPEFLTYFQNEAQLEKSRLLSDRFSAERPKGSFSTLEIQRTEQGDSAMYLCASASGGYEQYFGPGTRLTVT.

This chain uses TRBV5-4 with TRBJ2-1; D possibly corresponds to TRBD2 (7 bases). This CDR3 is built from 17 residues. Trimming removed 5 bases from V and 0 bases from J, with 18 bases in between. The germline V gene has CDR1 SGHNT and CDR2 YYREEE (reference sequence). This CDR3 is CASSPGGRTSSYNEQFF. CDR3 coding DNA: TGTGCCAGCAGTCCCGGGGGGCGGACTAGCTCCTACAATGAGCAGTTCTTC.

The chain couples TRBV20-1 to TRBJ2-1, with D unclear. This CDR3 contains 11 residues. The V end was cut by 5 bases, the J end by 11 bases, with 13 bases between. Germline loops: CDR1 DFQATT, CDR2 SNEGSKA (reference sequence). This chain's CDR3 is CSAYKVRQQFF. The CDR3 DNA reads TGCAGTGCTTATAAGGTCCGGCAGCAGTTCTTC.

DNA for the CDR3: TGTGCCAGCAGTTTTGGATCTGGGGCCAACGTCCTGACTTTC. This codes for CASSFGSGANVLTF. This rearrangement joins TRBV28 to TRBJ2-6; D remains unclear. The germline V gene has CDR1 MDHEN and CDR2 SYDVKM. The V gene lost 3 bases and the J gene lost 1 base, with 4 bases spanning the gap. This CDR3 contains 14 residues. Full variable domain (rest looked up from reference TRBV28 and TRBJ2-6): DVKVTQSSRYLVKRTGEKVFLECVQDMDHENMFWYRQDPGLGLRLIYFSYDVKMKEKGDIPEGYSVSREKKERFSLILESASTNQTSMYLCASSFGSGANVLTFGAGSRLTVL.